These 5 T cell receptor beta chains were all obtained from the same sample, sequenced in a study of shared clonotypes between healthy human individuals. The table came from immunoSEQ multiplex PCR; TCRdb's copy has only in-frame clones and leaves some out. Altogether millions of clones are present, roughly 95% being singletons, with the ten largest covering more than 0.1%. Material for sequencing was naive CD4+ T cells sorted from blood. Subset meaning: CD45RA+ positively selected. These receptors were collected from a young man in good health.

The rearrangement uses TRBV7-9 and TRBJ1-6; the D gene is possibly TRBD1 (6 bases). Germline V CDR1 and CDR2: SEHNR, FQNEAQ (reference sequence). The CDR3 sequence is 16 residues long. V gave up 0 bases and J gave up 6 bases, with 12 bases separating them. The CDR3 loop reads CASSLASQGPNSPLHF. CDR3 bases: TGTGCCAGCAGCTTAGCTTCCCAGGGGCCTAATTCACCCCTCCACTTT.

This clone was seen only once. At one of its ends the junction is not consistent with the germline gene, which may arise from a read error. This chain uses TRBV12-5 with TRBJ2-7; weak D call: TRBD2 (5 bases). CDR3 length: 13 residues. Germline V lookup: CDR1 LGHNT, CDR2 FRNRAP. The CDR3 sequence is CASGSEGSNEQYF. For the CDR3, the DNA is TGTGCTAGTGGGTCAGAGGGCTCCAACGAGCAGTACTTC.

The V gene is TRBV11-2, the J gene TRBJ2-3; no definite D call. This CDR3 contains 14 residues. The V and J ends lost 2 bases and 0 bases respectively, with 6 bases between them. CDR1 and CDR2 (germline): SGHAT, FQNNGV. The CDR3 DNA follows: TGTGCCAGCAGCTTACAGCGCAGCACAGATACGCAGTATTTT. Translating it yields CASSLQRSTDTQYF.

V usage is TRBV7-9 and J usage is TRBJ2-5; the D gene is possibly TRBD1 (6 bases). The CDR3 covers 15 residues. Germline CDR1 reads SEHNR; CDR2 reads FQNEAQ (reference sequence). The V end lost 3 bases, the J end lost 5 bases, and 16 bases lay between the germline ends. The CDR3: CASSLAGQTWETQYF. DNA for the CDR3: TGTGCCAGCAGCTTGGCCGGACAGACTTGGGAGACCCAGTACTTC.

The rearrangement links TRBV27 to TRBJ1-1; 8 bases align to TRBD1. The CDR3 totals 14 residues. V was clipped by 4 bases and J by 6 bases; unmatched bases: 7. CDR1 MNHEY and CDR2 SMNVEV come from the germline V gene (reference sequence). The CDR3 DNA follows: TGTGCCAGCAGTTGGGGACAGGTCCGAGCTGAAGCTTTCTTT. This sequence encodes CASSWGQVRAEAFF.